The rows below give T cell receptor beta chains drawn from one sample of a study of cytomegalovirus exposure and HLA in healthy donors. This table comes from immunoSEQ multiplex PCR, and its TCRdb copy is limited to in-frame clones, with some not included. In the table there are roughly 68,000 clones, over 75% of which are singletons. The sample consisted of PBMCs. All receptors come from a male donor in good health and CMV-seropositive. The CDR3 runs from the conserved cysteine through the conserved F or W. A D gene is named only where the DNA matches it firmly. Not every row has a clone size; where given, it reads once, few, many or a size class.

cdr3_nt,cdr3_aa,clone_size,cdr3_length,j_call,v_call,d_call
TGTGCCAGCAGTTCGCTGACAGGGGACACTGAAGCTTTCTTT,CASSSLTGDTEAFF,.,14,TRBJ1-1,TRBV6-5,TRBD1
TGTGCCAGCAGCGTCCAGGGGTCCCGTCCGTACGAGCAGTACTTC,CASSVQGSRPYEQYF,.,15,TRBJ2-7,TRBV13,.
TGCGCCAGCAGCCCGGACAGGGTTAGGAATTCACCCCTCCACTTT,CASSPDRVRNSPLHF,few,15,TRBJ1-6,TRBV5-1,TRBD1
TGCGCCAGCAGTGAGTCGGGAGGCTATGGCTACACCTTC,CASSESGGYGYTF,once,13,TRBJ1-2,TRBV10-2,.
TGTGCCAGCAGTTTCGTACTAGCGGGGACGAACACCGGGGAGCTGTTTTTT,CASSFVLAGTNTGELFF,.,17,TRBJ2-2,TRBV28,TRBD2
TGTGCCAGCAGTCTCACAGGGTATAATTCACCCCTCCACTTT,CASSLTGYNSPLHF,.,14,TRBJ1-6,TRBV28,.
TGTGCCAGCAGTTATCAGGGGGCGGACAGGGTTCGAGAAAAACTGTTTTTT,CASSYQGADRVREKLFF,.,17,TRBJ1-4,TRBV28,TRBD1
TGCGCCAGCAGCCACTTTGGGCAGGGCCACGAGCAGTACTTC,CASSHFGQGHEQYF,.,14,TRBJ2-7,TRBV4-1,.
TGTGCCAGCAACTCAGGTCTTGGTCAGCCCCAGCATTTT,CASNSGLGQPQHF,few,13,TRBJ1-5,TRBV27,.
TGTGCCAGCAGATACCGGGACAGAAACACCGGGGAGCTGTTTTTT,CASRYRDRNTGELFF,.,15,TRBJ2-2,TRBV13,TRBD1
TGTGCCACCTCATACCGGGACAATGCCATTTACGAGCAGTACTTC,CATSYRDNAIYEQYF,few,15,TRBJ2-7,TRBV7-9,.
TGTGCCAGTAGTGTTTTCGACAGCCTCTCCTATAATTCACCCCTCCACTTT,CASSVFDSLSYNSPLHF,.,17,TRBJ1-6,TRBV19,.
TGTGCCAGCAGGAAAACGCAGGGCGGTATGAACACTGAAGCTTTCTTT,CASRKTQGGMNTEAFF,.,16,TRBJ1-1,TRBV11-3,.
TGTGCTAGTGGTTTGCCTCGGGGAAACACCATATATTTT,CASGLPRGNTIYF,.,13,TRBJ1-3,TRBV12-5,.
TGTGCCAGCAGCTTCGGGGGGGTTAACAGGGTACCCCCCTACAATGAGCAGTTCTTC,CASSFGGVNRVPPYNEQFF,.,19,TRBJ2-1,TRBV11-1,TRBD2
TGCGCCAGCAAGGTGACACTCACTAACTATGGCTACACCTTC,CASKVTLTNYGYTF,.,14,TRBJ1-2,TRBV5-1,.
TGTGCCAGCGACCGAGGGGACAGGGGCCTTGTTTCTGAAGCTTTCTTT,CASDRGDRGLVSEAFF,.,16,TRBJ1-1,TRBV28,TRBD1